This T cell receptor (beta chain) is drawn from a study of shared clonotypes between healthy human individuals. CD8 cells classed as naive were CD45RO-negative and positively selected for CCR7, excluding terminally differentiated effector memory CD45RA+ cells. The data were produced by immunoSEQ multiplex PCR, yet TCRdb's version contains in-frame clones alone and is incomplete. Of some 600,000 clones in the sample, around 96% are singletons; the top ten hold roughly 0.1%. The CDR3 length is 15 residues. J was trimmed by 6 bases and V by 4 bases; bases with no gene match: 9. The germline CDR1 and CDR2 sequences are SGDLS and YYNGEE.

This chain connects TRBV9 to TRBJ1-2, with 10 bases fitting TRBD1. This clonotype was obtained from a woman aged 30 to 39 in good health. The sequenced sample consisted of naive CD8+ T cells sorted from blood. CDR3 in DNA: TGTGCCAGCAGCCTGCCGGACAGGGGGTTAAATGGCTACACCTTC. This sequence encodes CASSLPDRGLNGYTF.